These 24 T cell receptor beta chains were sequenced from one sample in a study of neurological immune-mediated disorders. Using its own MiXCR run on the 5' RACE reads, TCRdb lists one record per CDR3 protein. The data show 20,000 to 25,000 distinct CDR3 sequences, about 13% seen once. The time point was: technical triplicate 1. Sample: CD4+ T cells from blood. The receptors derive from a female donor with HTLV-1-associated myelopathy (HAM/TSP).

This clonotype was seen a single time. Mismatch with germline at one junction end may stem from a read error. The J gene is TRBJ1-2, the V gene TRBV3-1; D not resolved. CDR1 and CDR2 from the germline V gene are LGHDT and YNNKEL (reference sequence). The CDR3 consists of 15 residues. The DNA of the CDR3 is TGTGCCAGCCGCCAAGATGTGGCAGGTCTGTATGGCTACACCTTC. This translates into CASRQDVAGLYGYTF.

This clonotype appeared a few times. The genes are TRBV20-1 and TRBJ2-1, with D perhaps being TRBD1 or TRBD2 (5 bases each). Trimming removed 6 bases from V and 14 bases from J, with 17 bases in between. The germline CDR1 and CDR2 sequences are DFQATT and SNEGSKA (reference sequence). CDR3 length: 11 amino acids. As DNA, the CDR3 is TGCAGTGCGGGTCGGGGCAGGCAGAAGTTCTTC. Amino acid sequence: CSAGRGRQKFF.

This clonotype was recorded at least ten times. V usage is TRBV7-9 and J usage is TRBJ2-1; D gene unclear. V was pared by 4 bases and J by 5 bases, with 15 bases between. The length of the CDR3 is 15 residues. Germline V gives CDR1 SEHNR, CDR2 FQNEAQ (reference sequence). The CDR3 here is CASSSNFLNNNEQFF. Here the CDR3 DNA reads TGTGCCAGCAGCTCGAACTTCCTTAACAACAATGAGCAGTTCTTC.

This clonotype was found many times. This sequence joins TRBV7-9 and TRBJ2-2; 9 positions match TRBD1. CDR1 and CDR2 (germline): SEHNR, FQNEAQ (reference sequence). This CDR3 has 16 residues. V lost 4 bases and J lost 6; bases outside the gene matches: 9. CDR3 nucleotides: TGTGCCAGCAGCTCTCAGACAGGGGGAGGTCCCGGGGAGCTGTTTTTT. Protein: CASSSQTGGGPGELFF.

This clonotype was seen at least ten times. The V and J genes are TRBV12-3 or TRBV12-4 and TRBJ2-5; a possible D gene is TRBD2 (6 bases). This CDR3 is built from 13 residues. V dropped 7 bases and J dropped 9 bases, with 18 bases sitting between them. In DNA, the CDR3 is TGTGCCAGCACCAAAGACGGGAGCGAGCCCCAGTACTTC. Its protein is CASTKDGSEPQYF.

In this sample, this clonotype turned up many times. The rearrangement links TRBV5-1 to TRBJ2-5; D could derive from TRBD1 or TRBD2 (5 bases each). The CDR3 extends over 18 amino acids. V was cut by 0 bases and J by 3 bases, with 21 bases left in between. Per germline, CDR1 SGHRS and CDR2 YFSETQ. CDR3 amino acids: CASSLAGVTGRAEETQYF. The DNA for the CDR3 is TGCGCCAGCAGCTTGGCCGGGGTGACGGGCAGGGCAGAAGAGACCCAGTACTTC.

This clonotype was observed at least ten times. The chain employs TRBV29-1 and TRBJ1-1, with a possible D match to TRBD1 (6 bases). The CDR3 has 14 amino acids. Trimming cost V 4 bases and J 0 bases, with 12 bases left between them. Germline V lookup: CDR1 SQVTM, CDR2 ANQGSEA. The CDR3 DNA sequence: TGCAGCGTTGCACGGGGGGCGATGAACACTGAAGCTTTCTTT. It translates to CSVARGAMNTEAFF. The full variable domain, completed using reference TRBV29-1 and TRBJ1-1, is SAVISQKPSRDICQRGTSLTIQCQVDSQVTMMFWYRQQPGQSLTLIATANQGSEATYESGFVIDKFPISRPNLTFSTLTVSNMSPEDSSIYLCSVARGAMNTEAFFGQGTRLTVV.

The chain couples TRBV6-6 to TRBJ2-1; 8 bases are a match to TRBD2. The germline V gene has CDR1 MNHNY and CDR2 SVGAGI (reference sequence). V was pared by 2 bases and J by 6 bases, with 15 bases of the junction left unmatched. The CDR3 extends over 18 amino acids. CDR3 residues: CASSYPRGVGGDLNEQFF. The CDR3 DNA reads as TGTGCCAGCAGTTACCCTCGGGGGGTCGGGGGGGATCTCAATGAGCAGTTCTTC.

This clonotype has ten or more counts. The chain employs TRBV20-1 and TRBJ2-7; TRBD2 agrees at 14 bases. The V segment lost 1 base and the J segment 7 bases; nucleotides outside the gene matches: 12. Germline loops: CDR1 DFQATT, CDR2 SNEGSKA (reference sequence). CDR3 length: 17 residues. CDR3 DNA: TGCAGTGCTAGAGTTCCTCGGACTAGCGGGGGGCCACGGGAGCAGTACTTC. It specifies CSARVPRTSGGPREQYF.

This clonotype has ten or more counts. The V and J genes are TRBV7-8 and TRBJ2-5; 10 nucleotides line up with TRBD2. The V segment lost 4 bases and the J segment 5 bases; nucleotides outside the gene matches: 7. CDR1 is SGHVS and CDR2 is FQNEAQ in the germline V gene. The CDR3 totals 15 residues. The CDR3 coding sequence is TGTGCCAGCAGCTCTTTAGCGGGAGGTTTTGAGACCCAGTACTTC. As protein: CASSSLAGGFETQYF. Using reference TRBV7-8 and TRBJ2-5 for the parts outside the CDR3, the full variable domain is GAGVSQSPRYKVAKRGQDVALRCDPISGHVSLFWYQQALGQGPEFLTYFQNEAQLDKSGLPSDRFFAERPEGSVSTLKIQRTQQEDSAVYLCASSSLAGGFETQYFGPGTRLLVL.

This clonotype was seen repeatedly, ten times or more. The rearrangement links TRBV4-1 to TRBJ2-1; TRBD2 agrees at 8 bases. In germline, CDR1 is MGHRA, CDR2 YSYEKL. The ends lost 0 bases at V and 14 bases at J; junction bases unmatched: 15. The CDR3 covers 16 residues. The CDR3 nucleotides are TGCGCCAGCAGCCAAGATAGGTCGGGAGGGCGGCGGAAGGAGTTCTTC. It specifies CASSQDRSGGRRKEFF.

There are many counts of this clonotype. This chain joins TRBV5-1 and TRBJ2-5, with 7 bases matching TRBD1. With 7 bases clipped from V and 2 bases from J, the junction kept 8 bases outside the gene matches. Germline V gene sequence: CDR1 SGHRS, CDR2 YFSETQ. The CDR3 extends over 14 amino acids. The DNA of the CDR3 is TGCGCCAGCCGATTGCTGGGACAGCAAGAGACCCAGTACTTC. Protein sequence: CASRLLGQQETQYF.

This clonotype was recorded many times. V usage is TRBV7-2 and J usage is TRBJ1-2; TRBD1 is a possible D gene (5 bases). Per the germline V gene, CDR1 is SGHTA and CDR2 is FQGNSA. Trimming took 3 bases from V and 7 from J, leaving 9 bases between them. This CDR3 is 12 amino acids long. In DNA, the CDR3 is TGTGCCAGCAGCTTGGGACTCACTGGCTACACCTTC. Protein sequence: CASSLGLTGYTF.

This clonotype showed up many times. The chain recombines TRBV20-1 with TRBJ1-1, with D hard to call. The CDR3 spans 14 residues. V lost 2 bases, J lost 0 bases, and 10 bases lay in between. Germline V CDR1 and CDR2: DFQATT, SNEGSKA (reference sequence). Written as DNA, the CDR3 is TGCAGTGCTAGATGGGTCAGCATGAACACTGAAGCTTTCTTT. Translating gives CSARWVSMNTEAFF.

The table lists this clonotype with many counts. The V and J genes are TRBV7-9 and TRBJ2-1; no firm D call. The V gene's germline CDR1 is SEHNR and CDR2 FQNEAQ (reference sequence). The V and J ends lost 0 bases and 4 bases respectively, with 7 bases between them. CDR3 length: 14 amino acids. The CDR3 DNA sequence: TGTGCCAGCAGCTTAGCGAGTAGATACAATGAGCAGTTCTTC. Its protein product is CASSLASRYNEQFF.

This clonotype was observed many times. The CDR3 spells CSVEQGRNEQFF. The CDR3 DNA reads TGCAGCGTTGAACAGGGGAGGAATGAGCAGTTCTTC. V usage is TRBV29-1 and J usage is TRBJ2-1, with D perhaps assigned TRBD1 or TRBD2 (6 bases each). Per germline, CDR1 SQVTM and CDR2 ANQGSEA. V was trimmed by 2 bases and J by 7 bases, leaving 9 bases between them. The CDR3 extends over 12 amino acids.

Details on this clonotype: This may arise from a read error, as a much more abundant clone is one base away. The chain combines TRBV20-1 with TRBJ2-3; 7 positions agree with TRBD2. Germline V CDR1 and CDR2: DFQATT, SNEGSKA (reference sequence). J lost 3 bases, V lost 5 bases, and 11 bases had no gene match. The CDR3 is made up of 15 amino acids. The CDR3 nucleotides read TGCAGTGCTCCCCGGCTGGGAGGGAGAACAGATACGCAGTATTTT. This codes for CSAPRLGGRTDTQYF.

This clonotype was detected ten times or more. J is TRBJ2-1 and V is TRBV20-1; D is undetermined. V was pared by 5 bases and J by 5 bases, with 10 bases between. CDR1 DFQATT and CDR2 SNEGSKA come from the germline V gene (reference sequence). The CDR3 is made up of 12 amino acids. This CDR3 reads CSAGPVNNEQFF. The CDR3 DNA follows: TGCAGTGCTGGGCCGGTCAACAATGAGCAGTTCTTC.

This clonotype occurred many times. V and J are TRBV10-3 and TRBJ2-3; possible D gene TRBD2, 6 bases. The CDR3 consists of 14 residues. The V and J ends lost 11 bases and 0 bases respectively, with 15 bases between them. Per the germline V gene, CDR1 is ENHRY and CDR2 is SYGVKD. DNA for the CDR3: TGTGCCGTGACGACTAGTCCTAGCACAGATACGCAGTATTTT. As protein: CAVTTSPSTDTQYF.

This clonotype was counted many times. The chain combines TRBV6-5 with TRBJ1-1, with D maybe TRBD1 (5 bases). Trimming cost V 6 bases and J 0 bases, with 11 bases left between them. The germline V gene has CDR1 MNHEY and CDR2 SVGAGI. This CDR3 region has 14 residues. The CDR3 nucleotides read TGTGCCAGCAGGTCCGGGGCGTTGAACACTGAAGCTTTCTTT. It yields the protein CASRSGALNTEAFF.

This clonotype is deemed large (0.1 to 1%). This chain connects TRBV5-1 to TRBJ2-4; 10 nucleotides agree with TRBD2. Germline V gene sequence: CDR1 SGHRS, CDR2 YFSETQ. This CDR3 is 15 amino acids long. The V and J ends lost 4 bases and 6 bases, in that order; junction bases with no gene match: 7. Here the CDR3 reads CASSPTGTSVNIQYF. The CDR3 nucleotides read TGCGCCAGCAGCCCCACCGGGACTAGCGTAAACATTCAGTACTTC.

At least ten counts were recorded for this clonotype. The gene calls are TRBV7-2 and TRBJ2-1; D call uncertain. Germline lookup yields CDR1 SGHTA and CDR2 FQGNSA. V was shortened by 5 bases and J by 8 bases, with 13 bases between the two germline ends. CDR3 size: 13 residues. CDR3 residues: CASSRETGYEQFF. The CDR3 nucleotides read TGTGCCAGCAGCAGAGAAACGGGCTATGAGCAGTTCTTC. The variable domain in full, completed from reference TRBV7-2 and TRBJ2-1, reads GAGVSQSPSNKVTEKGKDVELRCDPISGHTALYWYRQSLGQGLEFLIYFQGNSAPDKSGLPSDRFSAERTGGSVSTLTIQRTQQEDSAVYLCASSRETGYEQFFGPGTRLTVL.

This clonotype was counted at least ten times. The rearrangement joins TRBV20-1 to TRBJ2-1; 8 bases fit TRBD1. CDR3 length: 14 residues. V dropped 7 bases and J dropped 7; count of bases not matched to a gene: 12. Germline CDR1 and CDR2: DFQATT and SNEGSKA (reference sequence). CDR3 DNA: TGCAGTGTTAAACCCCAGGGGGCCGATAATGAGCAGTTCTTC. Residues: CSVKPQGADNEQFF.

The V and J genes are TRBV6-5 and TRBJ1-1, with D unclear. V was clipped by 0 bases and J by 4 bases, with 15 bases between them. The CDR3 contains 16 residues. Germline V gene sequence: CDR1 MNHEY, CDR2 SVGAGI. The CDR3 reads CASSYSITPSGTEAFF. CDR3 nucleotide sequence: TGTGCCAGCAGTTACTCGATAACCCCATCCGGCACTGAAGCTTTCTTT.